The 2 T cell receptor beta chains listed next were all sequenced from one sample in a study of T cells after yellow fever vaccination. TCRdb reprocessed the 5' RACE reads via MiXCR and lists one record per CDR3 protein. This sample yields around 150,000 distinct CDR3 sequences, of which around 7.3% are seen a single time; around 2.3% belongs to the top ten. The sequences come from CD4+ T cells sorted from PBMCs, collected roughly 5 days after the first yellow fever vaccination. These receptors were taken from a man younger than 30 who received the YFV17D yellow fever vaccine.

This clonotype showed up just a few times. This chain connects TRBV7-2 to TRBJ1-5; D uncertain. This CDR3 is built from 16 residues. The V and J ends lost 3 bases and 2 bases respectively, with 14 bases between them. Germline CDR1 is SGHTA and CDR2 is FQGNSA. The CDR3 DNA reads TGTGCCAGCAGCTTTGGTTTTCATAGGGGCAATCAGCCCCAGCATTTT. Translated, it gives CASSFGFHRGNQPQHF. Full variable domain (missing parts from reference TRBV7-2 and TRBJ1-5): GAGVSQSPSNKVTEKGKDVELRCDPISGHTALYWYRQSLGQGLEFLIYFQGNSAPDKSGLPSDRFSAERTGGSVSTLTIQRTQQEDSAVYLCASSFGFHRGNQPQHFGDGTRLSIL.

Ten or more counts support this clonotype. The CDR3 loop is CASSPNDRETQYF. CDR3 in DNA: TGTGCCAGCAGTCCAAACGACCGGGAGACCCAGTACTTC. The rearrangement links TRBV3-1 to TRBJ2-5; no clear D. Germline values: CDR1 LGHDT, CDR2 YNNKEL (reference sequence). CDR3 size: 13 residues. V lost 6 bases and J 5 bases, leaving 13 bases between the germline ends.